This T cell receptor (beta chain) was retrieved from a study of blood T cell repertoires in COVID-19 (dated by TCRdb to about 2020). For the study in its entirety: Samples covering the acute and convalescent phases of COVID-19 were provided by collaborators in the United States, Italy and Spain. The material from the prospective study consisted of cDNA or gDNA derived from T cells, B-cell-depleted T cells, or PBMCs. Deeply sampled blood TCRbeta repertoires from subjects exposed to, actively infected with, or recovered from COVID-19 were included in the dataset. A freely available public database, intended as a resource for researchers studying the immune response to SARS-CoV-2, is where the repertoires were released. Samples came from the ongoing ImmuneRACE study (first 160 participants) plus 1,254 subjects from 6 global collaborators. Nearly every sample came with metadata listing a de-identified subject ID, COVID-19 status, age in years and sex. Where available, HLA class I and class II types were taken from metadata supplied by the sample provider and were not determined by assay-based typing.

Whole blood was collected in K2EDTA tubes by collaborating institutions according to the institutions' own protocols. For TCRbeta analysis, collaborators shipped samples as frozen whole blood, isolated PBMCs, or DNA extracted from either of those sample types. This clone was seen once. The antigen it binds to is not known. No qualities accompany the bases; no much larger clone lies one base away. Beyond this particular receptor, the publication reports: The amount of clinical and demographic metadata varied by source and participant and was provided uncurated.

Looking up the germline V gene yields CDR1 MNHEY and CDR2 SVGEGT. Deletion took 3 bases off V and 4 bases off J, with a span of 6 bases between the germline ends. From the cysteine up to the phenylalanine, the CDR3 has a length of 12 residues. Of the read, only the CDR3 DNA is kept; its 36 bases are in frame from base 1. TCRbeta CDR3 regions were amplified from genomic DNA using the immunoSEQ Assay, a bias-controlled multiplex PCR. Per the authors' processing: Nucleated cell counts per sample were estimated from amplification of reference gene primers within the assay. Sequence reads were collapsed and filtered to measure the absolute abundance of every unique TCRbeta CDR3 rearrangement. For each sample, productive Simpson clonality was calculated as the square root of Simpson's diversity index over productive rearrangements. TCRdb holds this immuneACCESS table with in-frame rearrangements only. Some clones are missing; in checked studies, unresolved V genes explain under half, and the rest has no known cause. V and J calls plus clone size are reproduced from that table; the DNA served to infer D and trimming. This sample is represented by 100,000 to 120,000 clones; roughly 88% of them were singletons. Clones ranked in the top ten supply 2% to 3% of the sample.

Material: peripheral blood. Recombination linked TRBV6-2 or TRBV6-3 to TRBJ1-2; there is no confident call for the D gene. The clonotype originates from a human donor in a cohort sampled during active COVID-19. The CDR3 region: CASSYNSYGYTF. The sequenced DNA: TGTGCCAGCAGTTATAATAGCTATGGCTACACCTTC.